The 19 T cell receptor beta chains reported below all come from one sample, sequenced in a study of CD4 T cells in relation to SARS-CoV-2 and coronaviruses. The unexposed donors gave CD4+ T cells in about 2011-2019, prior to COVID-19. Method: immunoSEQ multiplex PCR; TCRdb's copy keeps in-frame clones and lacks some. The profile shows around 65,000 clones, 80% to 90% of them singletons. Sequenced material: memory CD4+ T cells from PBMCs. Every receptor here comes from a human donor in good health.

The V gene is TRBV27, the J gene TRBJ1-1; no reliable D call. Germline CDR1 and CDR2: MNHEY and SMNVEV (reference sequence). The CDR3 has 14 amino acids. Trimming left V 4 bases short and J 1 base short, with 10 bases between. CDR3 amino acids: CASSSAGGNTEAFF. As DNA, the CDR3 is TGTGCCAGCAGTTCGGCGGGAGGGAACACTGAAGCTTTCTTT.

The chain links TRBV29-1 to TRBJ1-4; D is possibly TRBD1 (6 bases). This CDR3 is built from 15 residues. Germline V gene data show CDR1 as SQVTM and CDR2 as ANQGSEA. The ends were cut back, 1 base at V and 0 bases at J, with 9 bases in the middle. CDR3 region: CSVEAQGTTNEKLFF. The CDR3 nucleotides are TGCAGCGTTGAAGCTCAGGGGACAACTAATGAAAAACTGTTTTTT.

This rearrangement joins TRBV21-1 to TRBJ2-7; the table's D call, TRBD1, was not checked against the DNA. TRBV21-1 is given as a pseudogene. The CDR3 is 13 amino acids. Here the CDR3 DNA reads TGTGCCAGCAGCCTTGATAGGGGCTACGAGCAGTACTTC. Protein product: CASSLDRGYEQYF.

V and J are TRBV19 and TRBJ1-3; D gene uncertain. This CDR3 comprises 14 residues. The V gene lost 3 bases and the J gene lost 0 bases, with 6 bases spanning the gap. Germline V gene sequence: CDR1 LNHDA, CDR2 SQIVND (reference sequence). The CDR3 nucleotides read TGTGCCAGTAGTATGGCTAACTCTGGAAACACCATATATTTT. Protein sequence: CASSMANSGNTIYF.

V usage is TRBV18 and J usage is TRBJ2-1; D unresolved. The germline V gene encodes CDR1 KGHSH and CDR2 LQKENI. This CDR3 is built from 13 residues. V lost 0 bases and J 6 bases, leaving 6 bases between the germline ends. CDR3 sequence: CASSPPSSNEQFF. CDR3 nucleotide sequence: TGTGCCAGCTCACCACCGAGTAGCAATGAGCAGTTCTTC.

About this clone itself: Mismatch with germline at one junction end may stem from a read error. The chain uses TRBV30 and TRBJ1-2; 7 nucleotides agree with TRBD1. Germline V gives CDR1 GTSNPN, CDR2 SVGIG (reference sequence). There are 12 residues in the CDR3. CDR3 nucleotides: TGTGCCGGGAGACAGGGTTGGGATGGCTACACCTTC. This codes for CAGRQGWDGYTF.

The CDR3 is CASSRQGEGEQFF. The CDR3 DNA reads as TGTGCCAGCAGTCGACAGGGAGAGGGTGAGCAGTTCTTC. This chain uses TRBV2 with TRBJ2-1, with 7 bases that match TRBD1. The CDR3 runs 13 residues. Germline CDR1 is SNHLY and CDR2 is FYNNEI. V shed 5 bases and J 9 bases; nucleotides not matched to a gene: 7.

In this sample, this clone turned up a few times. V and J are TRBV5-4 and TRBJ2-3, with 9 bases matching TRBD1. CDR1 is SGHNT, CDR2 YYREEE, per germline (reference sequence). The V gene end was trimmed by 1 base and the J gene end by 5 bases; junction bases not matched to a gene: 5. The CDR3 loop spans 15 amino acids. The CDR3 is CASSLRTGDLDTQYF. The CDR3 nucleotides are TGTGCCAGCAGCTTGAGGACAGGGGACTTAGATACGCAGTATTTT. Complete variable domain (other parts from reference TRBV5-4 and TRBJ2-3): ETGVTQSPTHLIKTRGQQVTLRCSSQSGHNTVSWYQQALGQGPQFIFQYYREEENGRGNFPPRFSGLQFPNYSSELNVNALELDDSALYLCASSLRTGDLDTQYFGPGTRLTVL.

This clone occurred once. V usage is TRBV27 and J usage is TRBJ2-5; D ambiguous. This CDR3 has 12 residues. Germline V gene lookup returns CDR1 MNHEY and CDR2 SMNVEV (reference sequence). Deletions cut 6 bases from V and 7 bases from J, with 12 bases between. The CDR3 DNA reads TGTGCCAGCAGAACTGGATGGGGGACCCAGTACTTC. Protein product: CASRTGWGTQYF.

The CDR3 protein is CASSRGTGVNEKLFF. In DNA, the CDR3 is TGTGCCAGCAGCCGCGGGACAGGGGTTAATGAAAAACTGTTTTTT. The J gene is TRBJ1-4, the V gene TRBV3-1 (or the pseudogene TRBV3-2); 10 bases match TRBD1. Per the germline V gene, CDR1 is LGHDT and CDR2 is YNNKEL (reference sequence). V was clipped by 4 bases and J by 4 bases; unmatched bases: 3. The CDR3 loop spans 15 amino acids.

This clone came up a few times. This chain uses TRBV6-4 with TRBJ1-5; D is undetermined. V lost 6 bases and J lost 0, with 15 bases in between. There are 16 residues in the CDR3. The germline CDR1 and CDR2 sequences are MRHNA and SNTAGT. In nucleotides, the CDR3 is TGTGCCAGCAGCCGGAGGGATGGGGATAGCAATCAGCCCCAGCATTTT. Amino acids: CASSRRDGDSNQPQHF.

The CDR3 loop reads CSVVGNTDTQYF. The DNA for the CDR3 is TGCAGCGTTGTAGGGAACACAGATACGCAGTATTTT. The rearrangement joins TRBV29-1 to TRBJ2-3; no definite D call. The CDR3 loop spans 12 amino acids. Germline lookup yields CDR1 SQVTM and CDR2 ANQGSEA. Trimming removed 4 bases at V and 2 bases at J, with 7 bases between.

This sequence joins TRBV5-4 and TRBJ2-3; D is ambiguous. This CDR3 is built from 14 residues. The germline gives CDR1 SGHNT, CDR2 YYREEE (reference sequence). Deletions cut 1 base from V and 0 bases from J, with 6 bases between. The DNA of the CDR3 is TGTGCCAGCAGCTTGCCAATGAGCACAGATACGCAGTATTTT. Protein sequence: CASSLPMSTDTQYF.

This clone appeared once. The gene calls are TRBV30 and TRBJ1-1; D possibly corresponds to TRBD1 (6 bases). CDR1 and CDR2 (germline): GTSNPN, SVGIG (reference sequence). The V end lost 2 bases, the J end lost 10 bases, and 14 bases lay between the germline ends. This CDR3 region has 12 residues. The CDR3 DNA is TGTGCCTGGAGTTTCGGGGGGCGCCGAGCTTTCTTT. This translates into CAWSFGGRRAFF.

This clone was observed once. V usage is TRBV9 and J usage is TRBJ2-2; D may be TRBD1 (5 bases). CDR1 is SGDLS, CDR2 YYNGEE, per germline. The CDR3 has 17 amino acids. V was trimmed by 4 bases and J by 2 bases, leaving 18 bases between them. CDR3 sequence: CASSPRKGLLNTGELFF. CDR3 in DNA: TGTGCCAGCAGCCCTCGAAAGGGGCTCCTAAACACCGGGGAGCTGTTTTTT.

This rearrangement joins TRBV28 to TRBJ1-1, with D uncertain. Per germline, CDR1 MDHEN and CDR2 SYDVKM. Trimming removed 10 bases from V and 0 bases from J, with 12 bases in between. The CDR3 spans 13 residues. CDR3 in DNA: TGTGCCACCCAGAGGGCATTGAACACTGAAGCTTTCTTT. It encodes CATQRALNTEAFF.

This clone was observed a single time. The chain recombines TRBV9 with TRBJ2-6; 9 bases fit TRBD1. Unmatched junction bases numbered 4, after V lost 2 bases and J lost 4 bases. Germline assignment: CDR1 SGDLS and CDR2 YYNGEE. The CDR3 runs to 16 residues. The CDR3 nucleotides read TGTGCCAGCAGCGTGGGACAGGGCGGAGGGGCCAACGTCCTGACTTTC. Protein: CASSVGQGGGANVLTF.

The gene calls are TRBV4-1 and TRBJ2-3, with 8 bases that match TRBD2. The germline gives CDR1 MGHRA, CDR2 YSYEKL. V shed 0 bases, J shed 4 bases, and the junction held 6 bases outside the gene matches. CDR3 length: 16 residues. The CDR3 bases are TGCGCCAGCAGCCAAGATTGGGGGACTAGTGCAGATACGCAGTATTTT. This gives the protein CASSQDWGTSADTQYF.

CDR3: CASSRGPNYGYTF. The CDR3 DNA reads TGTGCCAGCAGCCGGGGACCGAACTATGGCTACACCTTC. The chain carries TRBV28 and TRBJ1-2, with D possibly TRBD1 on 5 matching bases. The CDR3 runs 13 residues. V was cut by 6 bases and J by 2 bases, with 10 bases left in between. Germline V gives CDR1 MDHEN, CDR2 SYDVKM.